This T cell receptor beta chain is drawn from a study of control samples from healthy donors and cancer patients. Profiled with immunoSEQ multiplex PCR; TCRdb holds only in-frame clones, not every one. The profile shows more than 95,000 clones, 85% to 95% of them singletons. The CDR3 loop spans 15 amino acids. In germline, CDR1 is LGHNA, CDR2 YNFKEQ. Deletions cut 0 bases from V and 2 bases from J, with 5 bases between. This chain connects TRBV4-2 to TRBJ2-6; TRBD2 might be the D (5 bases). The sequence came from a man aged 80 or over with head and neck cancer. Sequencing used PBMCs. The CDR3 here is CASSQERAGANVLTF. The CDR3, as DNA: TGTGCCAGCAGCCAAGAGAGGGCTGGGGCCAACGTCCTGACTTTC.